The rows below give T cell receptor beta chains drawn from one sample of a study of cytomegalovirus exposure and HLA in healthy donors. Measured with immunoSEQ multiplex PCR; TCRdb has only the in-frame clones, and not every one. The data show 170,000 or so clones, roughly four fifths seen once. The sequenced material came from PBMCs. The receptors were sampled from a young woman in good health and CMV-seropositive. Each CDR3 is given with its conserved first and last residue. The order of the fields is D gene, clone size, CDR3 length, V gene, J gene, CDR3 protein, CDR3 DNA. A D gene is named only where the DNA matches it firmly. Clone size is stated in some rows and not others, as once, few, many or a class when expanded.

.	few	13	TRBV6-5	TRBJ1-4	CASSYKDREKLFF	TGTGCCAGCAGTTACAAGGACAGAGAAAAACTGTTTTTT
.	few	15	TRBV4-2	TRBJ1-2	CASSQAPGENYGYTF	TGTGCCAGCAGCCAGGCACCGGGAGAGAACTATGGCTACACCTTC
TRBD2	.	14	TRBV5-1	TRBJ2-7	CASSFSGSSLEQYF	TGCGCCAGCAGCTTTAGCGGGTCGTCGCTCGAGCAGTACTTC
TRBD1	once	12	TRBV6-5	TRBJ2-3	CASRGQQDTQYF	TGTGCCAGCAGGGGACAGCAAGATACGCAGTATTTT
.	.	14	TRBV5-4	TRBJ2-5	CASSPWTSRETQYF	TGTGCCAGCAGCCCCTGGACTTCTCGGGAGACCCAGTACTTC
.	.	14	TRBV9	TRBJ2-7	CASSVGSSSYEQYF	TGTGCCAGCAGCGTAGGAAGTAGCTCCTACGAGCAGTACTTC
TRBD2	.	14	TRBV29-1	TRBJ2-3	CSVEGRGGTDTQYF	TGCAGCGTTGAAGGGCGGGGGGGCACAGATACGCAGTATTTT
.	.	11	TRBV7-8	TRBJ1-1	CASSPPGEAFF	TGTGCCAGCAGCCCTCCAGGGGAAGCTTTCTTT
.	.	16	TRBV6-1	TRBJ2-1	CASSEGVGQGSHEQFF	TGTGCCAGCAGTGAAGGAGTTGGGCAGGGTAGCCATGAGCAGTTCTTC
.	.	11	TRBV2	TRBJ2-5	CASSTAPTQYF	TGTGCCAGCAGTACAGCTCCGACCCAGTACTTC
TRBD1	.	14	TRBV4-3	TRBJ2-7	CASSQGDRPEEQYF	TGCGCCAGCAGCCAAGGGGACAGGCCGGAAGAGCAGTACTTC
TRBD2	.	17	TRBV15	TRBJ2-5	CATSSYVGGGAQETQYF	TGTGCCACCAGCAGTTATGTAGGCGGGGGGGCTCAAGAGACCCAGTACTTC
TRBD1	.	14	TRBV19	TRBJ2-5	CASQTGQGEKTQYF	TGTGCCAGCCAAACGGGACAGGGGGAAAAGACCCAGTACTTC
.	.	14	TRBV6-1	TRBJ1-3	CASSEGGRGDTIYF	TGTGCCAGCAGTGAAGGAGGGAGGGGAGACACCATATATTTT
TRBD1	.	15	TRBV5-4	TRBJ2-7	CASSLPGQTSYEQYF	TGTGCCAGCAGCTTACCGGGACAGACCTCCTACGAGCAGTACTTC
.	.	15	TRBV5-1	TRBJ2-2	CASSLGQGGAGELFF	TGCGCCAGCAGCTTGGGACAGGGCGGGGCCGGGGAGCTGTTTTTT